The 23 T cell receptor beta chains below were found in one sample sequenced in a study of blood T cell repertoires in COVID-19. Profiled with immunoSEQ multiplex PCR; TCRdb holds only in-frame clones, not every one. The sample carries over 70,000 clones, 85% to 90% recorded once. Sequenced sample: peripheral blood. Receptor source: a woman of 80 years or more with active or convalescent COVID-19.

J is TRBJ2-7 and V is TRBV30, with a tentative D call TRBD2 (5 bases). This CDR3 has 15 residues. Germline CDR1 and CDR2: GTSNPN and SVGIG (reference sequence). Trimming removed 0 bases from V and 5 bases from J, with 17 bases in between. The CDR3 is CAWSVLEGRADEQYF. The CDR3, as DNA: TGTGCCTGGAGTGTACTAGAAGGTAGGGCGGACGAGCAGTACTTC. The variable domain in full, completed from reference TRBV30 and TRBJ2-7, reads SQTIHQWPATLVQPVGSPLSLECTVEGTSNPNLYWYRQAAGRGLQLLFYSVGIGQISSEVPQNLSASRPQDRQFILSSKKLLLSDSGFYLCAWSVLEGRADEQYFGPGTRLTVT.

The sample holds one count of this clone. V usage is TRBV11-2 and J usage is TRBJ2-7, with 15 bases matching TRBD2. With V trimmed by 5 bases and J by 0 bases, 8 bases remained unmatched. The CDR3 loop spans 18 amino acids. The germline V gene has CDR1 SGHAT and CDR2 FQNNGV. The CDR3 region is CASSNGLAGGRSSYEQYF. CDR3 DNA: TGTGCCAGCAGCAACGGACTAGCGGGAGGGCGGAGCTCCTACGAGCAGTACTTC.

This chain joins TRBV5-1 and TRBJ2-3, with D possibly TRBD2 on 5 matching bases. The CDR3 has 14 residues. V lost 4 bases and J lost 0, with 9 bases in between. Germline assignment: CDR1 SGHRS and CDR2 YFSETQ. The CDR3 nucleotides read TGCGCCAGCAGCAGCGGAGCTAGCACAGATACGCAGTATTTT. Translation gives CASSSGASTDTQYF. The entire variable domain, with the rest obtained from reference TRBV5-1 and TRBJ2-3, is as follows: KAGVTQTPRYLIKTRGQQVTLSCSPISGHRSVSWYQQTPGQGLQFLFEYFSETQRNKGNFPGRFSGRQFSNSRSEMNVSTLELGDSALYLCASSSGASTDTQYFGPGTRLTVL.

The chain is built from TRBV5-1 and TRBJ1-2, with TRBD1 identical over 11 bases. CDR1 is SGHRS, CDR2 YFSETQ, per germline. This CDR3 has 14 residues. Trimming cost V 4 bases and J 4 bases; bases outside gene matches: 3. CDR3 nucleotide sequence: TGCGCCAGCAGCCCTGGGACAGGGGGCTATGGCTACACCTTC. The encoded protein is CASSPGTGGYGYTF.

In its sample, this clone was seen once. The rearrangement links TRBV6-5 to TRBJ1-1; TRBD1 is a possible D gene (5 bases). Per germline, CDR1 MNHEY and CDR2 SVGAGI. The ends were cut back, 2 bases at V and 6 bases at J, with 10 bases in the middle. CDR3 length: 13 amino acids. The CDR3 protein is CASSYQGVAEAFF. The CDR3 nucleotides are TGTGCCAGCAGTTACCAAGGGGTGGCTGAAGCTTTCTTT.

The chain carries TRBV6-5 and TRBJ2-7; D gene unclear. The V end was cut by 7 bases, the J end by 0 bases, with 7 bases between. Germline CDR1 MNHEY, CDR2 SVGAGI. CDR3 length: 12 amino acids. CDR3 bases: TGTGCCAGCAACACAGACTCCTACGAGCAGTACTTC. It yields the protein CASNTDSYEQYF.

V gene TRBV6-4 combines with J gene TRBJ2-7, with D tentatively TRBD2 (5 bases). The germline V gene has CDR1 MRHNA and CDR2 SNTAGT. This CDR3 comprises 16 residues. V gave up 3 bases and J gave up 0 bases, with 15 bases separating them. This chain's CDR3 is CASSELSRESSYEQYF. The DNA for the CDR3 is TGTGCCAGCAGTGAATTGAGTAGGGAGAGCTCCTACGAGCAGTACTTC.

The rearrangement joins TRBV6-6 to TRBJ2-1; D gene uncertain. Per germline, CDR1 MNHNY and CDR2 SVGAGI (reference sequence). The CDR3 totals 11 residues. V lost 9 bases to trimming and J lost 8 bases, with 11 bases between them. Here the CDR3 DNA reads TGTGCCAGTGAGAAAATCGATGAGCAGTTCTTC. This sequence encodes CASEKIDEQFF.

The chain joins TRBV7-2 to TRBJ1-1, with D tentatively TRBD1 (5 bases). The CDR3 sequence is 15 residues long. The ends were cut back, 6 bases at V and 5 bases at J, with 19 bases in the middle. Germline V gives CDR1 SGHTA, CDR2 FQGNSA. CDR3 residues: CASSVEAGGWTEAFF. As DNA, the CDR3 is TGTGCCAGCAGTGTGGAGGCGGGGGGGTGGACTGAAGCTTTCTTT. The variable domain in full, with the rest retrieved from reference TRBV7-2 and TRBJ1-1, is GAGVSQSPSNKVTEKGKDVELRCDPISGHTALYWYRQSLGQGLEFLIYFQGNSAPDKSGLPSDRFSAERTGGSVSTLTIQRTQQEDSAVYLCASSVEAGGWTEAFFGQGTRLTVV.

The V call is TRBV7-2, the J call TRBJ2-3, with TRBD1 matching 7 bases. CDR3 size: 15 residues. Unmatched junction bases numbered 7, after V lost 5 bases and J lost 2 bases. In germline, CDR1 is SGHTA, CDR2 FQGNSA. This CDR3 reads CASSPGTVYTDTQYF. For the CDR3, the DNA is TGTGCCAGCAGCCCCGGGACAGTGTACACAGATACGCAGTATTTT.

The chain couples TRBV19 to TRBJ2-1, with 11 bases fitting TRBD2. There are 15 residues in the CDR3. Germline-derived CDR1 and CDR2 are LNHDA and SQIVND (reference sequence). V shed 8 bases, J shed 0 bases, and the junction held 3 bases outside the gene matches. Here the CDR3 DNA reads TGTGCCAGTGGTAGCGGGAGGGCCTCCTACAATGAGCAGTTCTTC. This translates into CASGSGRASYNEQFF.

The chain employs TRBV27 and TRBJ2-7, with a possible D match to TRBD2 (6 bases). CDR1 MNHEY and CDR2 SMNVEV come from the germline V gene (reference sequence). V was cut by 5 bases and J by 1 base, with 24 bases left in between. The CDR3 runs 18 residues. CDR3 DNA: TGTGCCAGCAGTCCGGGGCTAGCGAAACCCAGGCGGTCCTACGAGCAGTACTTC. Translation gives CASSPGLAKPRRSYEQYF.

CDR3 region: CASSIWGTGVETQYF. The CDR3 region has the DNA TGTGCCAGTAGTATATGGGGGACAGGGGTTGAGACCCAGTACTTC. This sequence joins TRBV19 and TRBJ2-5, with 10 positions matching TRBD1. Germline CDR1 and CDR2: LNHDA and SQIVND (reference sequence). With 2 bases clipped from V and 5 bases from J, the junction kept 5 bases outside the gene matches. The CDR3 spans 15 residues.

J is TRBJ1-1 and V is TRBV11-2; D is perhaps TRBD1 (5 bases). From germline, CDR1 is SGHAT and CDR2 FQNNGV. The germline V and J ends were trimmed by 4 bases and 1 base, with 10 bases remaining between them. This CDR3 spans 14 amino acids. CDR3 sequence reads: CASSSRQSNTEAFF. Here the CDR3 DNA reads TGTGCCAGCAGCTCGAGACAGTCGAACACTGAAGCTTTCTTT.

The chain recombines TRBV10-3 with TRBJ2-1; 9 bases agree with TRBD2. V dropped 3 bases and J dropped 9; count of bases not matched to a gene: 9. CDR3 size: 15 residues. CDR1 and CDR2 (germline): ENHRY, SYGVKD. CDR3 region: CAISEGLAGTSEQFF. As DNA, the CDR3 is TGTGCCATCAGTGAAGGGCTAGCGGGAACCAGTGAGCAGTTCTTC.

This chain links TRBV7-9 with TRBJ1-1; 8 positions agree with TRBD1. V shed 10 bases, J shed 0 bases, and the junction held 13 bases outside the gene matches. CDR3 length: 16 residues. Germline V gene data show CDR1 as SEHNR and CDR2 as FQNEAQ (reference sequence). The CDR3 is CANQTRDRIMNTEAFF. CDR3 nucleotides: TGTGCCAACCAAACCCGGGACAGGATCATGAACACTGAAGCTTTCTTT.

The chain has TRBV29-1 and TRBJ2-7; D remains unclear. The CDR3 runs 11 residues. V was cut by 4 bases and J by 3 bases, with 7 bases left in between. From germline, CDR1 is SQVTM and CDR2 ANQGSEA. CDR3 DNA sequence: TGCAGCGTTGGTCAGGTCTACGAGCAGTACTTC. Its protein product is CSVGQVYEQYF.

The rearrangement uses TRBV18 and TRBJ2-5; 11 positions agree with TRBD2. This CDR3 spans 18 amino acids. Trimming took 4 bases from V and 2 from J; bases not matched to a gene: 12. Germline V gene sequence: CDR1 KGHSH, CDR2 LQKENI. CDR3 loop: CASSRSPTSGRRQETQYF. In DNA form, the CDR3 reads TGTGCCAGCTCACGCTCCCCCACTAGCGGGAGAAGGCAAGAGACCCAGTACTTC.

This rearrangement joins TRBV19 to TRBJ1-2, with 8 bases lining up with TRBD1. Germline CDR1 is LNHDA and CDR2 is SQIVND (reference sequence). The CDR3 loop spans 14 amino acids. V was pared by 5 bases and J by 3 bases, with 5 bases of the junction left unmatched. CDR3 sequence: CASSAGQAYYGYTF. The CDR3, as DNA: TGTGCCAGTAGTGCGGGACAGGCCTACTATGGCTACACCTTC.

Only a few counts were recorded for this clone. The chain employs TRBV28 and TRBJ1-5; D remains unclear. The CDR3 length is 13 residues. The V end lost 6 bases, the J end lost 5 bases, and 11 bases lay between the germline ends. Germline V gene lookup returns CDR1 MDHEN and CDR2 SYDVKM. CDR3 residues: CASSPSVDQPQHF. The CDR3 region has the DNA TGTGCCAGCAGCCCCTCAGTGGATCAGCCCCAGCATTTT.

The CDR3 nucleotides are TGTGCCAGAAGCTTGTTAGTCGGACAGATGAACACTGAAGCTTTCTTT. It specifies CARSLLVGQMNTEAFF. The rearrangement uses TRBV5-3 and TRBJ1-1; D perhaps matches TRBD1 (6 bases). TRBV5-3 is treated as an ORF (open reading frame) with a function not yet certain. CDR3 length equals 16 residues. With 1 base removed from V and 0 bases from J, the gap between germline ends came to 13 bases.

The chain combines TRBV23-1 with TRBJ2-7; no clear D. TRBV23-1 is filed as an ORF, its function uncertain. V lost 4 bases and J lost 7, with 5 bases in between. CDR3 size: 10 residues. The CDR3: CASSPLEQYF. The CDR3 nucleotides are TGCGCCAGCAGTCCTCTAGAGCAGTACTTC.

This clone was counted once. The chain combines TRBV28 with TRBJ2-1; perhaps TRBD2 as D (6 bases). Germline CDR1 and CDR2: MDHEN and SYDVKM. Trimming cost V 6 bases and J 5 bases, with 17 bases left between them. The CDR3 extends over 15 amino acids. In nucleotides, the CDR3 is TGTGCCAGCAGCTCCGGAAGGGGAGGAAACAATGAGCAGTTCTTC. Its translation: CASSSGRGGNNEQFF.